Listed below are T cell receptor beta chains from one sample, sequenced in a study of vaccination effects on CD4 cells after COVID-19. Assay: immunoSEQ multiplex PCR; the TCRdb copy retains only in-frame clones and omits some. The repertoire holds tens of thousands of clones, approximately 76% seen once, with around 12% in the top ten. No antigen is known for these receptors. Sequencing was performed on CD4+ T cells from PBMCs cultured with HCoV-229E spike peptides, taken after COVID-19 vaccination. The receptors were gathered from a human donor who received a COVID-19 vaccine. Each CDR3 is given with its conserved first and last residue. Fields, in order: clone size, V gene, D gene, J gene, CDR3 protein, CDR3 DNA. D genes are given only for firm matches. Clone size is stated in some rows and not others, as once, few, many or a class when expanded.

>NA|TRBV30|TRBD1|TRBJ1-4
CAWSVLGDSEELDEKLFF
TGTGCCTGGAGTGTTCTGGGGGACAGCGAGGAGTTGGATGAAAAACTGTTTTTT
>NA|TRBV12-3/TRBV12-4|NA|TRBJ1-6
CASSFVSPLHF
TGTGCCAGCAGTTTCGTATCACCCCTCCACTTT
>NA|TRBV11-2|NA|TRBJ2-6
CASSLTGGANVLTF
TGTGCCAGCAGCTTAACGGGTGGGGCCAACGTCCTGACTTTC
>NA|TRBV5-4|TRBD1|TRBJ1-4
CASSLTGADEKLFF
TGTGCCAGCAGCCTCACAGGGGCGGATGAAAAACTGTTTTTT
>NA|TRBV19|TRBD2|TRBJ2-2
CASSPRGRVYTNTGELFF
TGTGCCAGTAGTCCCCGGGGGAGGGTCTATACGAACACCGGGGAGCTGTTTTTT
>NA|TRBV6-1|NA|TRBJ2-7
CASSEGYEQYF
TGTGCCAGCAGTGAAGGCTACGAGCAGTACTTC
>NA|TRBV2|NA|TRBJ2-3
CASSVDSPGRSSKYF
TGTGCCAGCAGTGTTGATTCCCCCGGGCGATCGTCTAAGTATTTT
>NA|TRBV5-1|TRBD2|TRBJ2-3
CASSLEASGGRDTQYF
TGCGCCAGCAGCTTGGAGGCTAGCGGGGGCAGAGATACGCAGTATTTT
>NA|TRBV29-1|NA|TRBJ1-2
CSVDGGFHGYTF
TGCAGCGTTGATGGGGGGTTCCATGGCTACACCTTC
>NA|TRBV19|NA|TRBJ2-1
CASSTGGGGNEQFF
TGTGCCAGTAGTACAGGGGGCGGGGGCAATGAGCAGTTCTTC
>NA|TRBV18|NA|TRBJ2-3
CASSLADTSTDTQYF
TGTGCCAGCTCACTAGCGGATACTAGCACAGATACGCAGTATTTT
>few|TRBV27|NA|TRBJ2-3
CASSSSFLTGDTQYF
TGTGCCAGCAGTTCCTCTTTTTTGACGGGAGATACGCAGTATTTT
>NA|TRBV6-4|NA|TRBJ1-2
CASSAVHSYGYTF
TGTGCCAGCAGTGCAGTTCATTCCTATGGCTACACCTTC
>once|TRBV10-3|NA|TRBJ2-3
CAINGAEGTDTQYF
TGTGCCATCAATGGGGCGGAGGGAACAGATACGCAGTATTTT
>once|TRBV3-1/TRBV3-2|NA|TRBJ2-7
CASSYGPEQYF
TGTGCCAGCAGTTACGGCCCCGAGCAGTACTTC